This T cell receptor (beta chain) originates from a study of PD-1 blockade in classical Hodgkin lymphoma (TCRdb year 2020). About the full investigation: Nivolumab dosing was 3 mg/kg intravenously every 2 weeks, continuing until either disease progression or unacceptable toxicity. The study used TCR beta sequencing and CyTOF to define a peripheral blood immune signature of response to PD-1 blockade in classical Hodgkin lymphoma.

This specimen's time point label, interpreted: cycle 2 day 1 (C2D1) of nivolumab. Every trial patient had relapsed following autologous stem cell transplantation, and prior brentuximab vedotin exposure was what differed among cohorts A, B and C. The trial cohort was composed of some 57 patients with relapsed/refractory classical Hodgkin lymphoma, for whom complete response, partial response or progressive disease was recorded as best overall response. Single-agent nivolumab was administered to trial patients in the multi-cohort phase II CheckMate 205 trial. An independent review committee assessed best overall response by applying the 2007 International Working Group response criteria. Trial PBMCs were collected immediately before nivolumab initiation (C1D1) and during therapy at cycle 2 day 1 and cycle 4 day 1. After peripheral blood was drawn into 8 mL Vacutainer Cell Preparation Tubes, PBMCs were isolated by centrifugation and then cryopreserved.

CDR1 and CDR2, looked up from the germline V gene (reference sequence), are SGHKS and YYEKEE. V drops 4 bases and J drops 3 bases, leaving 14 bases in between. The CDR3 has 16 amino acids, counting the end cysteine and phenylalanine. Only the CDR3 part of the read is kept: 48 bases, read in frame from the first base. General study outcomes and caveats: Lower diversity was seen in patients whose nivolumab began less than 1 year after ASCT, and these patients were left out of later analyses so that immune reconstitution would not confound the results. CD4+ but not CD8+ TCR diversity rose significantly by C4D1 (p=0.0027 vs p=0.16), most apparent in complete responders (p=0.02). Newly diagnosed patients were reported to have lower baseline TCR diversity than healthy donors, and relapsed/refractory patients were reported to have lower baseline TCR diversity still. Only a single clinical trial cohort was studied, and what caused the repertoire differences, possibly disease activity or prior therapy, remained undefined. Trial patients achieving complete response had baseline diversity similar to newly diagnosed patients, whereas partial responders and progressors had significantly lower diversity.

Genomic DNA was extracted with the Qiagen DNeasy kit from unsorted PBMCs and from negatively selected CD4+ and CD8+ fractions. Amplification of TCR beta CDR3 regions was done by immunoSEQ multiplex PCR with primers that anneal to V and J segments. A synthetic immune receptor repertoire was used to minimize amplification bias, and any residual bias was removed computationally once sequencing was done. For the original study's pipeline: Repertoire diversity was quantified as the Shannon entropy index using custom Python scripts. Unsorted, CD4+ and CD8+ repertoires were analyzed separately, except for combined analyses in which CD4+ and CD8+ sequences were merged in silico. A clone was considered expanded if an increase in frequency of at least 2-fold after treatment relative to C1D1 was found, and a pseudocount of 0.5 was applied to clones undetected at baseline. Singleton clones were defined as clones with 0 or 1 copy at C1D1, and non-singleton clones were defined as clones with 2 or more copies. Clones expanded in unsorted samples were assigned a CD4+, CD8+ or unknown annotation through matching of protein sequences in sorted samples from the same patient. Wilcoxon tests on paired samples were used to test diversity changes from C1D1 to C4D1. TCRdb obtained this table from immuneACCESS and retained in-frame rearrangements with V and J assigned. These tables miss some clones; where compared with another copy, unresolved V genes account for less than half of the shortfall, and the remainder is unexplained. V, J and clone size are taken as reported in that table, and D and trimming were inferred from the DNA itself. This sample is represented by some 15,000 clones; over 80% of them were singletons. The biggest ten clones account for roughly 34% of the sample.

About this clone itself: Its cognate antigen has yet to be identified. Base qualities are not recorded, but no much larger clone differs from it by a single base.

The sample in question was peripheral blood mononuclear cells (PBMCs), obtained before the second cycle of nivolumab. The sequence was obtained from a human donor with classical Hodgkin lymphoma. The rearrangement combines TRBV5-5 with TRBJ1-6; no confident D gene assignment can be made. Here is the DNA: TGTGCCAGCAGCCTACACCTCGAGGGCTATAATTCACCCCTCCACTTT. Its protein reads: CASSLHLEGYNSPLHF.